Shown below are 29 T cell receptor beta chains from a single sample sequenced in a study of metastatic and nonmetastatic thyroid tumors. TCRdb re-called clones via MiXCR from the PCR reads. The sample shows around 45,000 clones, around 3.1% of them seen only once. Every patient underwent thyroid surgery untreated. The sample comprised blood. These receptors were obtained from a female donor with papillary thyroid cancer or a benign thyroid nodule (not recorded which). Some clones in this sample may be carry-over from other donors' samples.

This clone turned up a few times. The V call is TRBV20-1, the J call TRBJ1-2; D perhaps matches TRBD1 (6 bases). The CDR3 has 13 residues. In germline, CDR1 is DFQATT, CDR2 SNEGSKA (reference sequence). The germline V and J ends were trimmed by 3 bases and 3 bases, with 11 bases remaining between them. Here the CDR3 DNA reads TGCAGTGCTAGTAGTCAGGGGCACTATGGCTACACCTTC. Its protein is CSASSQGHYGYTF.

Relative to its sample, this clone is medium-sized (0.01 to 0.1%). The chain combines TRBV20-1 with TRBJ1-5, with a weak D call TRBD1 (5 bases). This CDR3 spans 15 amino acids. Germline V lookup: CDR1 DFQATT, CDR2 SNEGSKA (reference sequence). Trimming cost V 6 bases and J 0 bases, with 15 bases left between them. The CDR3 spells CSAVGDLYSNQPQHF. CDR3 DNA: TGCAGTGCCGTCGGGGACCTTTATAGCAATCAGCCCCAGCATTTT.

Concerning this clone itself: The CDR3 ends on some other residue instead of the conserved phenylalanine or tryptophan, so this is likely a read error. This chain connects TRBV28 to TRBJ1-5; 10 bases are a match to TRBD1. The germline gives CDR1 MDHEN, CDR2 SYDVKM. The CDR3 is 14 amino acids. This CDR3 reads CASRSTGGNRPQHI. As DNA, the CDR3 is TGTGCCAGCCGATCGACAGGGGGCAATCGGCCCCAGCATATT.

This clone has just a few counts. In DNA, the CDR3 is TGTGCCAGCAGCAATGGACAGCACTATGGCTACACCTTC. Protein sequence: CASSNGQHYGYTF. The chain combines TRBV6-1 with TRBJ1-2, with a possible D match to TRBD1 (6 bases). CDR1 is MNHNS, CDR2 SASEGT, per germline. Trimming took 6 bases from V and 3 from J, leaving 11 bases between them. The CDR3 extends over 13 amino acids.

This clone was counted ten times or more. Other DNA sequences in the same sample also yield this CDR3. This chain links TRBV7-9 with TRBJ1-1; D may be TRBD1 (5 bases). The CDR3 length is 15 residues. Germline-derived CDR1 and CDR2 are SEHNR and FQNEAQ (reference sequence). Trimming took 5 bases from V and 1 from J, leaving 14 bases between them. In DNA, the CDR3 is TGTGCCAGCAGCCCCCCCCAGGGATCGAACACTGAAGCTTTCTTT. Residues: CASSPPQGSNTEAFF. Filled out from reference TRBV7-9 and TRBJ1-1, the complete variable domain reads DTGVSQNPRHKITKRGQNVTFRCDPISEHNRLYWYRQTLGQGPEFLTYFQNEAQLEKSRLLSDRFSAERPKGSFSTLEIQRTEQGDSAMYLCASSPPQGSNTEAFFGQGTRLTVV.

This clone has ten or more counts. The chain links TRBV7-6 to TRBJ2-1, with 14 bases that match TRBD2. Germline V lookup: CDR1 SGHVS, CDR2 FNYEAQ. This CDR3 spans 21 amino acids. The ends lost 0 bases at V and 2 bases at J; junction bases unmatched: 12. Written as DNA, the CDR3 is TGTGCCAGCAGCTTAGCGTCCCCAGGTGGGACTAGCGGGAGTCCCTACAATGAGCAGTTCTTC. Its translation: CASSLASPGGTSGSPYNEQFF. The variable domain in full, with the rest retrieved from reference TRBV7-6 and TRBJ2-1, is GAGVSQSPRYKVTKRGQDVALRCDPISGHVSLYWYRQALGQGPEFLTYFNYEAQQDKSGLPNDRFSAERPEGSISTLTIQRTEQRDSAMYRCASSLASPGGTSGSPYNEQFFGPGTRLTVL.

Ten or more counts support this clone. CDR3 nucleotide sequence: TGTGCCAGCAGCTTGAGGGGGGGCGTAATGGACACCATATATTTT. It encodes CASSLRGGVMDTIYF. The chain couples TRBV5-6 to TRBJ1-3; possibly TRBD1 for D (6 bases). CDR3 length: 15 amino acids. The V end was cut by 1 base, the J end by 8 bases, with 16 bases between. Germline CDR1 reads SGHDT; CDR2 reads YYEEEE. Filled out from reference TRBV5-6 and TRBJ1-3, the complete variable domain reads DAGVTQSPTHLIKTRGQQVTLRCSPKSGHDTVSWYQQALGQGPQFIFQYYEEEERQRGNFPDRFSGHQFPNYSSELNVNALLLGDSALYLCASSLRGGVMDTIYFGEGSWLTVV.

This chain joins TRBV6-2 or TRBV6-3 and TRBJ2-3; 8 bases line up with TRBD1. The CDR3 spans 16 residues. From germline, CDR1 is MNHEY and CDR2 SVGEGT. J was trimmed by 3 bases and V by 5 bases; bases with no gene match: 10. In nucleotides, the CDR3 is TGTGCCAGCAGTGCCTGGGGGCAGGGGGCGACAGATACGCAGTATTTT. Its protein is CASSAWGQGATDTQYF.

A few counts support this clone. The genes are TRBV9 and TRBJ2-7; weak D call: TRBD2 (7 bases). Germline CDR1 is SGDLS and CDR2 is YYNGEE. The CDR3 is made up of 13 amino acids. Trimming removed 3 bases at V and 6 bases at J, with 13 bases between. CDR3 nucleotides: TGTGCCAGCAGCGCATGGGGGGGCCCCGAGCAGTACTTC. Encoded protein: CASSAWGGPEQYF.

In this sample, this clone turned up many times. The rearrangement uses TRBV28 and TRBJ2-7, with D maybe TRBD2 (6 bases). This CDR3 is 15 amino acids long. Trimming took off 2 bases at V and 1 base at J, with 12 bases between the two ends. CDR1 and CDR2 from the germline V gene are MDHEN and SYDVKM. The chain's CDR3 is CASSLRASVSYEQYF. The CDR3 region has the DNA TGTGCCAGCAGTTTACGGGCTAGCGTATCCTACGAGCAGTACTTC. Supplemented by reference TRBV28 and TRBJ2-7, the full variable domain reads DVKVTQSSRYLVKRTGEKVFLECVQDMDHENMFWYRQDPGLGLRLIYFSYDVKMKEKGDIPEGYSVSREKKERFSLILESASTNQTSMYLCASSLRASVSYEQYFGPGTRLTVT.

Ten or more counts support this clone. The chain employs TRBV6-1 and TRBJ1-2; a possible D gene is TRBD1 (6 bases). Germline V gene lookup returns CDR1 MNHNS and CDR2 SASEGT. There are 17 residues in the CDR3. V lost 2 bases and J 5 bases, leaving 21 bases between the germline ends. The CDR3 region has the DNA TGTGCCAGCAGTGAATGGGGGGGCAGCCAGGGGAGGTATGGCTACACCTTC. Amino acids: CASSEWGGSQGRYGYTF.

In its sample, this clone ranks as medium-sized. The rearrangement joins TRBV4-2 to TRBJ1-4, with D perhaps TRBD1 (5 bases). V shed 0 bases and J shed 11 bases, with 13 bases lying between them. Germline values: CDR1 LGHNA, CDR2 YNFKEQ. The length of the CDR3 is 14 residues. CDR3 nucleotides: TGTGCCAGCAGCCAAGACAGGGATACGCGTAAACTGTTTTTT. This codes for CASSQDRDTRKLFF.

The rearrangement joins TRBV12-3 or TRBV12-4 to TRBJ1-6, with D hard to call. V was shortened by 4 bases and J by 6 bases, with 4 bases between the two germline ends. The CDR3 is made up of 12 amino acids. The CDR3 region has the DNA TGTGCCAGCAGTTCGACTAATTCACCCCTCCACTTT. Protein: CASSSTNSPLHF.

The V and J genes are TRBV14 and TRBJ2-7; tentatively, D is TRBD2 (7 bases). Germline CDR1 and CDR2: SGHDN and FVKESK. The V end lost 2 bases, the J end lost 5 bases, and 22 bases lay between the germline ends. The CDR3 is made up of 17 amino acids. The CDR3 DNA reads TGTGCCAGCAGCCAAAGGGGGGGGGGCTTAACATGGGACGAGCAGTACTTC. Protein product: CASSQRGGGLTWDEQYF.

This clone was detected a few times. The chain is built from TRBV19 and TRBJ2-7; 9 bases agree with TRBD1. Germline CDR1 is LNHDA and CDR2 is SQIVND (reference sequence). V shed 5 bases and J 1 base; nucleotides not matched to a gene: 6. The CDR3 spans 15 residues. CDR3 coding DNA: TGTGCCAGTAGTCTCAGACAGGGGGGGTCCTACGAGCAGTACTTC. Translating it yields CASSLRQGGSYEQYF.

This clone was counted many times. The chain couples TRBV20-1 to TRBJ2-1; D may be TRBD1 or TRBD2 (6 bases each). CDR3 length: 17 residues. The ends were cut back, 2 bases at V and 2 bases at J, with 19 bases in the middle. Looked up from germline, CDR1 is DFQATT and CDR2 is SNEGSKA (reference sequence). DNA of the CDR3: TGCAGTGCTAGAAATTCTGAGTCGGGGGCTCCCTACAATGAGCAGTTCTTC. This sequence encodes CSARNSESGAPYNEQFF.

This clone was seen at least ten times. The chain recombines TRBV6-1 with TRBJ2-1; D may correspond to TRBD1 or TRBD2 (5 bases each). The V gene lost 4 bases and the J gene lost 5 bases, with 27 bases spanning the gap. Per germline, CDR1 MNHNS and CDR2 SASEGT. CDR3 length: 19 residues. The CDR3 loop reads CASSASAAGSLALNNEQFF. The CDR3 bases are TGTGCCAGCAGTGCCTCGGCCGCAGGGAGTTTGGCCCTGAACAATGAGCAGTTCTTC.

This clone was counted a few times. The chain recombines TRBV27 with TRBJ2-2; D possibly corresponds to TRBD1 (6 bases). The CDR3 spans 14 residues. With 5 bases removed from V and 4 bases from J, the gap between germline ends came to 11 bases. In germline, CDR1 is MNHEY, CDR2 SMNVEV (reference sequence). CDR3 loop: CASSPGQITGELFF. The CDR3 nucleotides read TGTGCCAGCAGTCCCGGACAGATCACCGGGGAGCTGTTTTTT.

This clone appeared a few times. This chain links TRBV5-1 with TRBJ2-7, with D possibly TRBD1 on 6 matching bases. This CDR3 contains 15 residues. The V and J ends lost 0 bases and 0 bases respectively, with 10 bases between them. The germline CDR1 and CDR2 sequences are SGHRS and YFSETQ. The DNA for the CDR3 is TGCGCCAGCAGCTTGGCTCAGGGGAGCTCCTACGAGCAGTACTTC. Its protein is CASSLAQGSSYEQYF.

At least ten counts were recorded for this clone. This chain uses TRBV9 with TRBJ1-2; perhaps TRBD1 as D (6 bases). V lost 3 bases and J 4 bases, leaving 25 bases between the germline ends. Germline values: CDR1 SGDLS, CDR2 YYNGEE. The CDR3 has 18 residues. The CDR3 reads CASSASTLPGHPSYGYTF. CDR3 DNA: TGTGCCAGCAGCGCAAGCACCCTACCGGGACACCCTAGCTATGGCTACACCTTC.

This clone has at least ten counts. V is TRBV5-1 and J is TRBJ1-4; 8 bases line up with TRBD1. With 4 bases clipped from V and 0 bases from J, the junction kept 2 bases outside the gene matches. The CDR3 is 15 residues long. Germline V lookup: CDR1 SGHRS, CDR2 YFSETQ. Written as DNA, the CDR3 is TGCGCCAGCAGCGTACAGGGGGCAACTAATGAAAAACTGTTTTTT. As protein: CASSVQGATNEKLFF.

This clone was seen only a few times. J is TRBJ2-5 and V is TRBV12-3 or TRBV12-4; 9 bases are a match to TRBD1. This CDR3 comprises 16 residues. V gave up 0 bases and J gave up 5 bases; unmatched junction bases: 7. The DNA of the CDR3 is TGTGCCAGCAGTTTAGCGACGGGACAGGGAGGGGAGACCCAGTACTTC. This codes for CASSLATGQGGETQYF.

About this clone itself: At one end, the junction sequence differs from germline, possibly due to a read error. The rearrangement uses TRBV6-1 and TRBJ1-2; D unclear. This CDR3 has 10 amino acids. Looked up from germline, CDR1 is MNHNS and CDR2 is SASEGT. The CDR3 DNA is TGTGCCAGCAGAGAAGATGGCTACACCTTC. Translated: CASREDGYTF.

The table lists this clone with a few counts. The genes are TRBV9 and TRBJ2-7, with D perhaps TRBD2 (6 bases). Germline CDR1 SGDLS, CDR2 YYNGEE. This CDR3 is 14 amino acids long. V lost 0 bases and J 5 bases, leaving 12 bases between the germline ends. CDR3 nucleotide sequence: TGTGCCAGCAGCGTAGAGGGGTCTAGCGACGAGCAGTACTTC. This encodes CASSVEGSSDEQYF. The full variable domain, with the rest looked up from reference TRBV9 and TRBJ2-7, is DSGVTQTPKHLITATGQRVTLRCSPRSGDLSVYWYQQSLDQGLQFLIQYYNGEERAKGNILERFSAQQFPDLHSELNLSSLELGDSALYFCASSVEGSSDEQYFGPGTRLTVT.

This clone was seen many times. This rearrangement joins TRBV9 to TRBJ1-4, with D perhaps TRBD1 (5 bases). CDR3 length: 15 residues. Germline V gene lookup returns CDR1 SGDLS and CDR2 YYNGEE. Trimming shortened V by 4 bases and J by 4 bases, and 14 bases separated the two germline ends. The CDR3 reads CASSSSDGGNEKLFF. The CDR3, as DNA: TGTGCCAGCAGCTCTTCGGACGGGGGTAATGAAAAACTGTTTTTT.

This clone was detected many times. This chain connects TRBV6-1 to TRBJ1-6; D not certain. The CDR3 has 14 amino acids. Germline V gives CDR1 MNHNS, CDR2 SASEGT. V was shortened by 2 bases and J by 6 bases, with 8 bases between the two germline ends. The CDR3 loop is CASSELGSNSPLHF. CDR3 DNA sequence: TGTGCCAGCAGTGAACTGGGATCTAATTCACCCCTCCACTTT.

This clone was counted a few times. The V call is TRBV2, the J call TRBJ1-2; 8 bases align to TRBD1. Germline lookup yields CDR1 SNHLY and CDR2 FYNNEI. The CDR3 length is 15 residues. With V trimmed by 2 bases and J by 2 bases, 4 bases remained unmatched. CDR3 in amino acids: CASSEWTGRNYGYTF. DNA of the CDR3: TGTGCCAGCAGTGAATGGACAGGGCGCAACTATGGCTACACCTTC.

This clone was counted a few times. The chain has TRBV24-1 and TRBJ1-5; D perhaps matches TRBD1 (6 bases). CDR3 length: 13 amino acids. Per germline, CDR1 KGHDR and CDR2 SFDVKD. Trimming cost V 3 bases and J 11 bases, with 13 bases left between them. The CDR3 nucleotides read TGTGCCACCAGTGATAAAACAGGGTTGGCCCAGCATTTT. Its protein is CATSDKTGLAQHF.

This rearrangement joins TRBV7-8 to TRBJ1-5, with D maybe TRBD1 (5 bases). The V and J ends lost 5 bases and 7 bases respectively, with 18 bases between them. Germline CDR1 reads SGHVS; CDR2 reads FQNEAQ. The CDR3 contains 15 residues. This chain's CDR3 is CASSGGAGVGQPQHF. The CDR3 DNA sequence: TGTGCCAGCAGCGGAGGGGCGGGCGTGGGACAGCCCCAGCATTTT.